These 5 T cell receptor beta chains came from one sample sequenced in a study of blood T cell repertoires in COVID-19. Here immunoSEQ multiplex PCR was the method, and the copy in TCRdb shows in-frame clones only, minus some. The sample carries about 140,000 clones, 79% recorded once. Specimen: peripheral blood. These receptors came from a man aged 60 to 75 with acute or convalescent COVID-19.

This clone was recorded a few times. This chain connects TRBV4-3 to TRBJ2-5; 7 bases match TRBD1. Germline V lookup: CDR1 LGHNA, CDR2 YSLEER. The CDR3 is 13 residues long. The trim removed 4 bases at V and 5 bases at J, leaving 4 bases unmatched. This CDR3 is CASSLDRVETQYF. The CDR3 bases are TGCGCCAGCAGCCTTGACAGGGTGGAGACCCAGTACTTC.

The chain's CDR3 is CASSAEQGNQPQHF. The CDR3 bases are TGTGCCAGCAGTGCCGAACAGGGGAATCAGCCCCAGCATTTT. This chain links TRBV28 with TRBJ1-5; TRBD1 agrees at 7 bases. The CDR3 runs 14 residues. Germline CDR1 is MDHEN and CDR2 is SYDVKM. J gave up 4 bases and V 5 bases, and 5 bases lay outside the gene matches. Full variable domain (rest looked up from reference TRBV28 and TRBJ1-5): DVKVTQSSRYLVKRTGEKVFLECVQDMDHENMFWYRQDPGLGLRLIYFSYDVKMKEKGDIPEGYSVSREKKERFSLILESASTNQTSMYLCASSAEQGNQPQHFGDGTRLSIL.

The rearrangement joins TRBV5-4 to TRBJ2-3, with D perhaps TRBD2 (5 bases). Trimming left V 0 bases short and J 6 bases short, with 14 bases between. Germline lookup yields CDR1 SGHNT and CDR2 YYREEE (reference sequence). The CDR3 length is 15 residues. The CDR3 loop reads CASSLGDSWRDTQYF. CDR3 nucleotide sequence: TGTGCCAGCAGCTTGGGGGATTCGTGGAGGGATACGCAGTATTTT.

This chain joins TRBV28 and TRBJ2-1; 9 positions match TRBD1. The germline V gene has CDR1 MDHEN and CDR2 SYDVKM. Germline trimming cut 6 bases from V and 7 bases from J; bases unmatched to any gene: 10. This CDR3 region has 15 residues. The CDR3 DNA follows: TGTGCCAGCAGAACGGGACAGGGTCTAATGAATGAGCAGTTCTTC. As protein: CASRTGQGLMNEQFF. Variable domain in full (rest from reference TRBV28 and TRBJ2-1): DVKVTQSSRYLVKRTGEKVFLECVQDMDHENMFWYRQDPGLGLRLIYFSYDVKMKEKGDIPEGYSVSREKKERFSLILESASTNQTSMYLCASRTGQGLMNEQFFGPGTRLTVL.

J is TRBJ2-6 and V is TRBV3-1 (or the pseudogene TRBV3-2), with D tentatively TRBD2 (6 bases). Trimming left V 0 bases short and J 2 bases short, with 11 bases between. Germline values: CDR1 LGHDT, CDR2 YNNKEL (reference sequence). The CDR3 has 17 residues. This CDR3 reads CASSQEVGGTGANVLTF. For the CDR3, the DNA is TGTGCCAGCAGCCAAGAGGTGGGGGGAACTGGGGCCAACGTCCTGACTTTC.